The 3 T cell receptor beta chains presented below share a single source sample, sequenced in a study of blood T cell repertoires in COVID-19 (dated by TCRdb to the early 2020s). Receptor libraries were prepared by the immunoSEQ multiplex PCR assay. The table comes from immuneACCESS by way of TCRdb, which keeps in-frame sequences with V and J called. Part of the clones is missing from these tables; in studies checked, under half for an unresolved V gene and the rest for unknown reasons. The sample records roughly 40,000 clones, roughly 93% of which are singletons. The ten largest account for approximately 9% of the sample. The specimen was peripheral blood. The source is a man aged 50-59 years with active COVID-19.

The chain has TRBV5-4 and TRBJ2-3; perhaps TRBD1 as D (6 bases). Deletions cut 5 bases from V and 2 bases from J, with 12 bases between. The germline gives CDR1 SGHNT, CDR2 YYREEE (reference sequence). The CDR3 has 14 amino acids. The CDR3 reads CASRPGQITDTQYF. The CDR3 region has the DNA TGTGCCAGCAGGCCTGGACAGATCACAGATACGCAGTATTTT. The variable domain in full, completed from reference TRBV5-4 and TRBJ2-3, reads ETGVTQSPTHLIKTRGQQVTLRCSSQSGHNTVSWYQQALGQGPQFIFQYYREEENGRGNFPPRFSGLQFPNYSSELNVNALELDDSALYLCASRPGQITDTQYFGPGTRLTVL.

This CDR3 reads CASSWRGGAEQYF. CDR3 bases: TGCGCCAGCAGCTGGAGAGGCGGGGCAGAGCAGTACTTC. The J gene is TRBJ2-7, the V gene TRBV5-1, with D possibly being TRBD2 (6 bases). The CDR3 sequence is 13 residues long. Germline V gives CDR1 SGHRS, CDR2 YFSETQ. V was shortened by 3 bases and J by 7 bases, with 14 bases between the two germline ends.

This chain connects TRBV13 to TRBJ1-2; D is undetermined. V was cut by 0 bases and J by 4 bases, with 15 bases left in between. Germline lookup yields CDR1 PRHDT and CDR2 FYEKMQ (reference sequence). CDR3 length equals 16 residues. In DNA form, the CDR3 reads TGTGCCAGCAGCTTAGGTCGGGGAAATAGTTTCTATGGCTACACCTTC. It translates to CASSLGRGNSFYGYTF.